These 21 T cell receptor beta chains were sequenced from one sample in a study of T-cell reconstitution after alpha-beta-depleted transplantation in children. Study-level findings and limits: T-cell counts and diversity at one year following transplant were attributed mainly to newly produced T cells.

The TCRbeta library incorporated unique molecular identifiers. MiXCR was run by TCRdb on the PCR reads, yielding one entry per CDR3 protein. The sample lists some 300,000 distinct CDR3 sequences, around 7.1% occurring once. Antigens of these TCRs are unknown. The specimen was peripheral blood, collected 360 days after TCRalphabeta/CD19-depleted stem cell transplant. These receptors were taken from a female patient aged 2-9 years who had a stem cell transplant for Fanconi anemia, so the T cells may come from the graft donor.

At least ten counts were recorded for this clonotype. This chain connects TRBV4-2 to TRBJ2-4; 9 bases map to TRBD1. Germline V gene sequence: CDR1 LGHNA, CDR2 YNFKEQ. This CDR3 comprises 13 residues. With V trimmed by 5 bases and J by 5 bases, 1 base remained unmatched. Written as DNA, the CDR3 is TGTGCCAGCAGCTGGACAGGGGAAAACATTCAGTACTTC. Translating it yields CASSWTGENIQYF.

This clonotype was seen many times. Written as DNA, the CDR3 is TGTGCCAGCACCTGGGACAGGAGCTTCGGTGGTGAAGCTTTCTTT. Its translation: CASTWDRSFGGEAFF. The chain couples TRBV2 to TRBJ1-1; 8 positions agree with TRBD1. The V and J ends lost 7 bases and 7 bases, in that order; junction bases with no gene match: 14. This CDR3 comprises 15 residues. In germline, CDR1 is SNHLY, CDR2 FYNNEI.

The sample holds a few counts of this clonotype. The genes are TRBV11-2 and TRBJ1-2, with D possibly TRBD1 on 6 matching bases. The germline gives CDR1 SGHAT, CDR2 FQNNGV. V dropped 4 bases and J dropped 7 bases, with 16 bases sitting between them. The CDR3 has 14 residues. CDR3 bases: TGTGCCAGCAGCTCTGGGACAAAAATAGCTGGCTACACCTTC. Amino acid sequence: CASSSGTKIAGYTF. The full variable domain, completed using reference TRBV11-2 and TRBJ1-2, is EAGVAQSPRYKIIEKRQSVAFWCNPISGHATLYWYQQILGQGPKLLIQFQNNGVVDDSQLPKDRFSAERLKGVDSTLKIQPAKLEDSAVYLCASSSGTKIAGYTFGSGTRLTVV.

In this sample, this clonotype turned up many times. The chain carries TRBV7-8 and TRBJ2-1; 9 bases fit TRBD1. J gave up 8 bases and V 5 bases, and 13 bases lay outside the gene matches. CDR3 length: 16 residues. The germline V gene encodes CDR1 SGHVS and CDR2 FQNEAQ. Here the CDR3 DNA reads TGTGCCAGCAGCCCACGGACAGGGGTCACGTGGGATGAGCAGTTCTTC. Translating gives CASSPRTGVTWDEQFF.

This clonotype was recorded at least ten times. V is TRBV27 and J is TRBJ2-6, with TRBD1 matching 9 bases. The V and J ends lost 4 bases and 3 bases, in that order; junction bases with no gene match: 1. The CDR3 totals 15 residues. CDR1 is MNHEY, CDR2 SMNVEV, per germline (reference sequence). As DNA, the CDR3 is TGTGCCAGCAGTTGGACAGGGGTTGGGGCCAACGTCCTGACTTTC. Its protein is CASSWTGVGANVLTF.

This clonotype was detected ten times or more. The J gene is TRBJ1-3, the V gene TRBV20-1; no definite D call. Germline assignment: CDR1 DFQATT and CDR2 SNEGSKA (reference sequence). Trimming took off 4 bases at V and 1 base at J, with 14 bases between the two ends. The CDR3 spans 15 residues. DNA of the CDR3: TGCAGTGCTAATATGGCCGTAGGATCTGGAAACACCATATATTTT. Translated, it gives CSANMAVGSGNTIYF.

This clonotype came up many times. The V call is TRBV5-1, the J call TRBJ2-6; tentatively, D is TRBD1 or TRBD2 (6 bases each). Germline V gene sequence: CDR1 SGHRS, CDR2 YFSETQ. Trimming removed 0 bases from V and 1 base from J, with 14 bases in between. The CDR3 length is 18 residues. The CDR3 reads CASSLDGGRKSGANVLTF. The CDR3 DNA is TGCGCCAGCAGCTTGGATGGGGGGCGGAAGTCTGGGGCCAACGTCCTGACTTTC.

This clonotype was counted many times. The CDR3 is CASSYFLPVYGAFF. CDR3 DNA sequence: TGTGCCAGCAGTTACTTTTTGCCAGTTTACGGAGCTTTCTTT. The rearrangement uses TRBV6-2 or TRBV6-3 and TRBJ1-1; the D is unclear. V was shortened by 1 base and J by 10 bases, with 16 bases between the two germline ends. The CDR3 totals 14 residues. Germline V CDR1 and CDR2: MNHEY, SVGEGT.

This clonotype was found a few times. This chain connects TRBV28 to TRBJ2-5; 8 bases are shared with TRBD2. Germline V gene sequence: CDR1 MDHEN, CDR2 SYDVKM. The CDR3 is 16 residues long. J lost 3 bases, V lost 2 bases, and 8 bases had no gene match. The CDR3 sequence: CASSLIVPGGKETQYF. The CDR3 coding sequence is TGTGCCAGCAGTTTAATCGTCCCGGGAGGGAAAGAGACCCAGTACTTC. The whole variable domain, filled in from reference TRBV28 and TRBJ2-5, reads DVKVTQSSRYLVKRTGEKVFLECVQDMDHENMFWYRQDPGLGLRLIYFSYDVKMKEKGDIPEGYSVSREKKERFSLILESASTNQTSMYLCASSLIVPGGKETQYFGPGTRLLVL.

In this sample, this clonotype turned up many times. V gene TRBV6-6 combines with J gene TRBJ2-7; possibly TRBD1 for D (6 bases). Per the germline V gene, CDR1 is MNHNY and CDR2 is SVGAGI (reference sequence). The V end lost 6 bases, the J end lost 2 bases, and 17 bases lay between the germline ends. The CDR3 has 15 residues. The CDR3 loop reads CASRTWTAPPYEQYF. The CDR3 coding sequence is TGTGCCAGCAGGACCTGGACAGCTCCTCCCTACGAGCAGTACTTC.

The sample holds many counts of this clonotype. The V and J genes are TRBV6-1 and TRBJ1-6, with a tentative D call TRBD1 (5 bases). This CDR3 contains 16 residues. Germline assignment: CDR1 MNHNS and CDR2 SASEGT. V lost 6 bases to trimming and J lost 0 bases, with 12 bases between them. For the CDR3, the DNA is TGTGCCAGCAGCAGGGACGACGGCTCCTATAATTCACCCCTCCACTTT. This sequence encodes CASSRDDGSYNSPLHF.

This clonotype showed up many times. This sequence joins TRBV7-2 and TRBJ1-1; 8 nucleotides agree with TRBD1. The CDR3 extends over 14 amino acids. CDR1 and CDR2 (germline): SGHTA, FQGNSA. The V segment lost 3 bases and the J segment 4 bases; nucleotides outside the gene matches: 4. The CDR3 region is CASSLGQAVTEAFF. The CDR3 DNA reads TGTGCCAGCAGCTTGGGACAGGCAGTCACTGAAGCTTTCTTT.

This clonotype was seen repeatedly, ten times or more. This chain connects TRBV27 to TRBJ2-5, with D uncertain. Between the trimmed V and J ends, which lost 2 bases and 3 bases, there was a span of 10 bases. The CDR3 extends over 14 amino acids. In germline, CDR1 is MNHEY, CDR2 SMNVEV (reference sequence). CDR3 in amino acids: CASSLTYSEETQYF. Written as DNA, the CDR3 is TGTGCCAGCAGTTTAACCTATTCGGAAGAGACCCAGTACTTC.

The table lists this clonotype with many counts. The chain has TRBV12-3 or TRBV12-4 and TRBJ1-3, with no clear D. V was trimmed by 5 bases and J by 0 bases, leaving 8 bases between them. The CDR3 runs to 14 residues. CDR3 in amino acids: CASSPGSSGNTIYF. The CDR3 nucleotides read TGTGCCAGCAGTCCCGGTAGCTCTGGAAACACCATATATTTT.

This sequence joins TRBV6-1 and TRBJ2-7; D assignment may be TRBD1 or TRBD2 (6 bases each). CDR3 length: 16 amino acids. With 8 bases removed from V and 3 bases from J, the gap between germline ends came to 23 bases. Germline lookup yields CDR1 MNHNS and CDR2 SASEGT. CDR3 in amino acids: CASPGAFFPLSYEQYF. CDR3 DNA: TGTGCCAGCCCGGGGGCCTTCTTTCCCCTAAGCTACGAGCAGTACTTC.

This clonotype was seen ten or more times. The V gene is TRBV11-2, the J gene TRBJ1-6; no reliable D call. This CDR3 comprises 14 residues. Looked up from germline, CDR1 is SGHAT and CDR2 is FQNNGV. Trimming shortened V by 5 bases and J by 8 bases, and 13 bases separated the two germline ends. The CDR3 protein is CASSLQAVDSPLHF. The CDR3 DNA sequence: TGTGCCAGCAGCCTCCAAGCGGTAGATTCACCCCTCCACTTT. Variable domain in full (rest from reference TRBV11-2 and TRBJ1-6): EAGVAQSPRYKIIEKRQSVAFWCNPISGHATLYWYQQILGQGPKLLIQFQNNGVVDDSQLPKDRFSAERLKGVDSTLKIQPAKLEDSAVYLCASSLQAVDSPLHFGNGTRLTVT.

This clonotype was seen only a few times. The V and J genes are TRBV5-1 and TRBJ1-2; 7 bases map to TRBD1. The V segment lost 0 bases and the J segment 8 bases; nucleotides outside the gene matches: 13. Germline V gives CDR1 SGHRS, CDR2 YFSETQ. The CDR3 contains 16 residues. The CDR3 spells CASSLGLGQPAKGYTF. The CDR3 bases are TGCGCCAGCAGCTTGGGACTGGGACAGCCAGCTAAGGGCTACACCTTC.

The rearrangement uses TRBV7-3 and TRBJ2-5; possibly TRBD1 for D (6 bases). V lost 5 bases to trimming and J lost 0 bases, with 16 bases between them. Germline V gene sequence: CDR1 SGHTA, CDR2 FQGTGA. The CDR3 runs 16 residues. CDR3 amino acids: CASSKSPGHYQETQYF. The CDR3 DNA follows: TGTGCCAGCAGCAAGAGTCCGGGACACTACCAAGAGACCCAGTACTTC.

This clonotype was counted a few times. The chain employs TRBV6-6 and TRBJ2-3; a possible D gene is TRBD1 (6 bases). The CDR3 runs 13 residues. The V gene's germline CDR1 is MNHNY and CDR2 SVGAGI (reference sequence). Trimming removed 6 bases from V and 7 bases from J, with 14 bases in between. The CDR3 loop is CASSSLGGYTQYF. Written as DNA, the CDR3 is TGTGCCAGCAGCTCCCTAGGGGGTTATACGCAGTATTTT.

A few counts support this clonotype. This sequence joins TRBV9 and TRBJ2-1, with 15 bases that match TRBD2. V shed 0 bases and J 7 bases; nucleotides not matched to a gene: 11. This CDR3 has 19 amino acids. CDR1 SGDLS and CDR2 YYNGEE come from the germline V gene. The CDR3 bases are TGTGCCAGCAGCGTAGAGAGGACTAGCGGGGGGGAGAGGAGAAATGAGCAGTTCTTC. It specifies CASSVERTSGGERRNEQFF.

This clonotype was seen ten or more times. J is TRBJ2-7 and V is TRBV5-1; TRBD2 agrees at 11 bases. The V gene's germline CDR1 is SGHRS and CDR2 YFSETQ. The CDR3 loop spans 14 amino acids. Trimming took 2 bases from V and 5 from J; bases not matched to a gene: 3. The CDR3 spells CASSLLAGDHEQYF. In DNA, the CDR3 is TGCGCCAGCAGCTTACTAGCGGGAGATCACGAGCAGTACTTC.